Following are 22 T cell receptor beta chains from one sample sequenced in a study of blood T cell repertoires in COVID-19 (dated by TCRdb to 2018 to 2021). Library preparation employed the immunoSEQ multiplex PCR assay. This immuneACCESS table, as held by TCRdb, lists in-frame sequences with V and J called but not all clones. Of the missing ones, under half trace to an unresolved V gene in checked studies; the others have no known cause. For this sample there are 99,000 or so clones; 91% appear just once. The biggest ten clones account for 6% of the sample. Sample: peripheral blood. The source is a human donor in a cohort sampled during active COVID-19.

The chain couples TRBV4-3 to TRBJ1-1, with D perhaps matching TRBD1 (5 bases). Germline CDR1 is LGHNA and CDR2 is YSLEER. Trimming took off 2 bases at V and 5 bases at J, with 15 bases between the two ends. The CDR3 covers 15 residues. CDR3 bases: TGCGCCAGCAGCCAATCCTCCTGGGGCAGAACTGAAGCTTTCTTT. It specifies CASSQSSWGRTEAFF.

This chain links TRBV28 with TRBJ2-5; 9 nucleotides line up with TRBD1. Losses at the gene ends were 3 bases for V and 3 bases for J; bases not matched to a gene: 2. The CDR3 totals 14 residues. Germline CDR1 reads MDHEN; CDR2 reads SYDVKM. The CDR3 here is CASSFRDREETQYF. DNA for the CDR3: TGTGCCAGCAGTTTCCGGGACAGGGAAGAGACCCAGTACTTC.

This clone was recorded only once. The J gene is TRBJ2-1, the V gene TRBV4-2; perhaps TRBD2 as D (7 bases). Trimming cost V 2 bases and J 5 bases, with 22 bases left between them. The CDR3 spans 18 residues. The germline V gene has CDR1 LGHNA and CDR2 YNFKEQ. The CDR3 is CASSQSGRGSGDHNEQFF. The CDR3 DNA reads as TGTGCCAGCAGCCAATCCGGCAGGGGAAGCGGGGACCACAATGAGCAGTTCTTC.

V usage is TRBV11-2 and J usage is TRBJ1-5, with a possible D match to TRBD1 (6 bases). Germline CDR1 SGHAT, CDR2 FQNNGV. This CDR3 has 14 amino acids. Trimming left V 0 bases short and J 6 bases short, with 9 bases between. Written as DNA, the CDR3 is TGTGCCAGCAGCTTAGACAGGGGAAGTCAGCCCCAGCATTTT. It yields the protein CASSLDRGSQPQHF.

The CDR3 coding sequence is TGTGCCAGCAGTTACTCGAAAAGCGGGGGCGAATATACGCAGTATTTT. It translates to CASSYSKSGGEYTQYF. The chain is built from TRBV6-2 or TRBV6-3 and TRBJ2-3; the match to TRBD2 covers 8 bases. J lost 7 bases, V lost 0 bases, and 9 bases had no gene match. This CDR3 has 16 residues. Germline CDR1 reads MNHEY; CDR2 reads SVGEGT.

The V gene is TRBV7-9, the J gene TRBJ1-4; TRBD1 matches at 7 bases. The germline CDR1 and CDR2 sequences are SEHNR and FQNEAQ (reference sequence). Germline trimming cut 5 bases from V and 8 bases from J; bases unmatched to any gene: 20. This CDR3 comprises 18 residues. In DNA, the CDR3 is TGTGCCAGCAGCCCCGGGGTCAAAGGGGGCGCGGGAGGAGAAAAACTGTTTTTT. Protein product: CASSPGVKGGAGGEKLFF.

The chain couples TRBV5-8 to TRBJ2-7; D uncertain. CDR3 length: 16 residues. Looked up from germline, CDR1 is SGHTS and CDR2 is YDEGEE. V was cut by 0 bases and J by 4 bases, with 17 bases left in between. The DNA of the CDR3 is TGTGCCAGCAGCTTGGGTGCGAGTCGCTACCGGTACGAGCAGTACTTC. This sequence encodes CASSLGASRYRYEQYF.

In DNA, the CDR3 is TGTGCCAGCAGCCGGGACAGGGATTTAGAGCAGTACTTC. This codes for CASSRDRDLEQYF. V usage is TRBV2 and J usage is TRBJ2-7; the match to TRBD1 covers 9 bases. The CDR3 spans 13 residues. Looked up from germline, CDR1 is SNHLY and CDR2 is FYNNEI. V lost 6 bases to trimming and J lost 7 bases; unmatched junction nucleotides: 7.

The genes are TRBV28 and TRBJ2-7; D may be TRBD1 (6 bases). CDR3 length equals 14 residues. The ends were cut back, 0 bases at V and 4 bases at J, with 10 bases in the middle. In germline, CDR1 is MDHEN, CDR2 SYDVKM. The CDR3 is CASSLWGDNYEQYF. The CDR3 DNA is TGTGCCAGCAGTTTATGGGGGGACAATTACGAGCAGTACTTC.

This clone was found once. The chain combines TRBV9 with TRBJ2-1; perhaps TRBD1 as D (6 bases). This CDR3 is 15 amino acids long. V dropped 0 bases and J dropped 0 bases, with 7 bases sitting between them. Germline CDR1 SGDLS, CDR2 YYNGEE. DNA of the CDR3: TGTGCCAGCAGCGTAGAGGGGGTCTCCTACAATGAGCAGTTCTTC. Translating gives CASSVEGVSYNEQFF.

This CDR3 reads CASSQDGTSGGEQFF. The CDR3 bases are TGCGCCAGCAGCCAAGATGGGACTAGCGGAGGTGAGCAGTTCTTC. The rearrangement links TRBV4-3 to TRBJ2-1, with TRBD2 matching over 11 bases. With 0 bases clipped from V and 9 bases from J, the junction kept 4 bases outside the gene matches. The germline gives CDR1 LGHNA, CDR2 YSLEER. The CDR3 spans 15 residues.

V usage is TRBV27 and J usage is TRBJ2-7; perhaps TRBD2 as D (5 bases). Looked up from germline, CDR1 is MNHEY and CDR2 is SMNVEV (reference sequence). The V gene lost 0 bases and the J gene lost 3 bases, with 12 bases spanning the gap. The CDR3 contains 15 residues. The CDR3 spells CASSLSGDPFYEQYF. The CDR3 region has the DNA TGTGCCAGCAGTTTATCGGGAGACCCCTTCTACGAGCAGTACTTC.

The chain links TRBV5-4 to TRBJ1-3; tentatively, D is TRBD1 (6 bases). The V gene lost 6 bases and the J gene lost 0 bases, with 7 bases spanning the gap. The CDR3 contains 13 residues. Germline CDR1 and CDR2: SGHNT and YYREEE (reference sequence). The CDR3 here is CASKTGSGNTIYF. CDR3 DNA: TGTGCCAGCAAGACAGGCTCTGGAAACACCATATATTTT.

The genes are TRBV7-2 and TRBJ2-1; 11 positions agree with TRBD2. This CDR3 spans 19 amino acids. V shed 3 bases and J 0 bases; nucleotides not matched to a gene: 10. In germline, CDR1 is SGHTA, CDR2 FQGNSA. CDR3 sequence reads: CASSFTGTSGLSSYNEQFF. CDR3 bases: TGTGCCAGCAGCTTCACCGGGACTAGCGGACTAAGCTCCTACAATGAGCAGTTCTTC.

This chain's CDR3 is CASSMGPRTGVAPNYGYTF. The CDR3 bases are TGTGCCAGTAGTATGGGACCGAGGACAGGGGTAGCTCCTAACTATGGCTACACCTTC. This rearrangement joins TRBV19 to TRBJ1-2, with 9 bases that match TRBD1. Germline values: CDR1 LNHDA, CDR2 SQIVND (reference sequence). V was clipped by 3 bases and J by 0 bases; unmatched bases: 14. The CDR3 is 19 residues long.

The gene calls are TRBV7-2 and TRBJ2-7; 7 bases are shared with TRBD1. The V and J ends lost 5 bases and 0 bases, in that order; junction bases with no gene match: 4. The CDR3 runs to 14 residues. Germline values: CDR1 SGHTA, CDR2 FQGNSA. The CDR3 coding sequence is TGTGCCAGCAGCGCCGGACAGGACTCCTACGAGCAGTACTTC. It specifies CASSAGQDSYEQYF.

V and J are TRBV9 and TRBJ2-1; no clear D gene. This CDR3 has 13 amino acids. The germline gives CDR1 SGDLS, CDR2 YYNGEE. The ends were cut back, 3 bases at V and 3 bases at J, with 7 bases in the middle. DNA of the CDR3: TGTGCCAGCAGCGGTACGGGCTACAATGAGCAGTTCTTC. It specifies CASSGTGYNEQFF.

The chain is built from TRBV30 and TRBJ1-1; no definite D call. Trimming removed 4 bases at V and 0 bases at J, with 12 bases between. CDR3 length: 14 amino acids. Germline values: CDR1 GTSNPN, CDR2 SVGIG (reference sequence). The CDR3 region has the DNA TGTGCCTGGATGAGTGGGCCAATGAACACTGAAGCTTTCTTT. Amino acids: CAWMSGPMNTEAFF.

The chain recombines TRBV15 with TRBJ2-6; TRBD1 is a possible D gene (5 bases). CDR1 and CDR2 (germline): LNHNV, YYDKDF (reference sequence). The CDR3 sequence is 15 residues long. V was shortened by 0 bases and J by 4 bases, with 7 bases between the two germline ends. CDR3 residues: CATSRERQGANVLTF. The CDR3 bases are TGTGCCACCAGCAGAGAGAGACAGGGGGCCAACGTCCTGACTTTC.

The J gene is TRBJ2-7, the V gene TRBV6-6; TRBD2 matches at 7 bases. The CDR3 has 17 amino acids. The germline V gene has CDR1 MNHNY and CDR2 SVGAGI (reference sequence). After removal of 5 bases from V and 2 bases from J, the junction contained 15 bases not matched to a gene. Here the CDR3 reads CASSPQLYREATYEQYF. As DNA, the CDR3 is TGTGCCAGCAGTCCACAACTTTACCGGGAGGCGACCTACGAGCAGTACTTC.

This clone appeared a few times. The chain links TRBV11-2 to TRBJ1-6, with D possibly being TRBD1 (5 bases). The CDR3 contains 14 residues. Germline V gene data show CDR1 as SGHAT and CDR2 as FQNNGV. Between the trimmed V and J ends, which lost 3 bases and 10 bases, there was a span of 13 bases. CDR3 sequence reads: CASSLGRESSPLHF. CDR3 DNA sequence: TGTGCCAGCAGCTTGGGGCGGGAGAGCTCACCCCTCCACTTT.

This clone was recorded a few times. This rearrangement joins TRBV7-9 to TRBJ1-1, with D possibly being TRBD1 (6 bases). There are 16 residues in the CDR3. V lost 2 bases, J lost 5 bases, and 18 bases lay in between. Germline CDR1 SEHNR, CDR2 FQNEAQ (reference sequence). DNA for the CDR3: TGTGCCAGCAGCTTATTGGGAAAACAGGGAACTACTGAAGCTTTCTTT. Translating it yields CASSLLGKQGTTEAFF. The full variable domain, rest sourced from reference TRBV7-9 and TRBJ1-1, is DTGVSQNPRHKITKRGQNVTFRCDPISEHNRLYWYRQTLGQGPEFLTYFQNEAQLEKSRLLSDRFSAERPKGSFSTLEIQRTEQGDSAMYLCASSLLGKQGTTEAFFGQGTRLTVV.